The sequence of this T cell receptor (beta chain) was determined in a study of blood T cell repertoires in COVID-19. Sequenced by immunoSEQ multiplex PCR; TCRdb stores in-frame clones only, minus some. The sample lists 270,000 or so clones, 80% to 90% occurring once. This clone was observed a single time. Trimming removed 5 bases from V and 0 bases from J; junction bases left unmatched: 3. The CDR3 is 16 residues long. The germline CDR1 and CDR2 sequences are SGHAT and FQDESV (reference sequence). This chain joins TRBV11-1 and TRBJ2-7, with TRBD2 matching 14 bases. The origin of this receptor is a woman in her thirties with acute COVID-19. The sample comprised PBMCs or T cells enriched from blood (not recorded which). CDR3 protein: CASSPGLAGGSYEQYF. As DNA, the CDR3 is TGTGCCAGCAGCCCTGGACTAGCGGGAGGCTCCTACGAGCAGTACTTC.